This paragraph reports one TCR beta chain. Other DNA sequences in this sample translate to the same CDR3. CDR3 length: 13 amino acids. V dropped 6 bases and J dropped 1 base, with 9 bases sitting between them. Germline CDR1 and CDR2: KGHSH and LQKENI. The data originate from a study of T cell changes during pregnancy in multiple sclerosis. Clones were read by immunoSEQ multiplex PCR, and TCRdb kept only the in-frame ones, dropping some. This sample yields 58,000 or so clones, of which approximately 91% are seen a single time; about 0.5% belongs to the top ten. Sequenced material: CD4+ T cells from peripheral blood mononuclear cells, taken in the third trimester of pregnancy. The source is a female donor with multiple sclerosis, enrolled in a pregnancy study. The chain combines TRBV18 with TRBJ1-1, with D perhaps TRBD1 (5 bases). The CDR3 nucleotides read TGTGCCAGCTCCCCCACAGGGAACACTGAAGCTTTCTTT. Its protein is CASSPTGNTEAFF.